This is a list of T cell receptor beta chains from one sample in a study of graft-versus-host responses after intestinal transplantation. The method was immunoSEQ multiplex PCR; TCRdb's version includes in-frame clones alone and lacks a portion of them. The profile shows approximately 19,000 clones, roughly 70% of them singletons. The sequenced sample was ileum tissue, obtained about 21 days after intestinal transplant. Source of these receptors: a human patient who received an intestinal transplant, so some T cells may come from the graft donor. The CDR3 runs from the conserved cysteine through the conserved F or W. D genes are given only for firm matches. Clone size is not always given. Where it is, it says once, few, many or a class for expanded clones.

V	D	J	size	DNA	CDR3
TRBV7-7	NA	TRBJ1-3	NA	TGTGCCAGCAGCTTGGGGGACTGGAGCTCTGGAAACACCATATATTTT	CASSLGDWSSGNTIYF
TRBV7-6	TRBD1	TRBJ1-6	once	TGTGCCAGCAGCCCCCTACGATCCGGGACAGGGACGATTTCACCCCTCCACTTT	CASSPLRSGTGTISPLHF
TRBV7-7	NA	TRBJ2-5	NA	TGTGCCAGCAGCTTAGGGCCAGGTGGTGGGGAGACCCAGTACTTC	CASSLGPGGGETQYF
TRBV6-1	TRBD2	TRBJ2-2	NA	TGTGCCAGCAGTGAAACAGCGGGGGGGAATACCGGGGAGCTGTTTTTT	CASSETAGGNTGELFF
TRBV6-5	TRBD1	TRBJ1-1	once	TGTGCCAGCAACCTACGGGGGACAGGGATGACTGAAGCTTTCTTT	CASNLRGTGMTEAFF
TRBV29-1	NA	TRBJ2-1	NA	TGCAGCGTTGGCGGCAGCCCGAGTAACACCTACAATGAGCAGTTCTTC	CSVGGSPSNTYNEQFF
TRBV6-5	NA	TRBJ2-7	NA	TGTGCCAGCAGTTCCACAGTCACCTACGAGCAGTACTTC	CASSSTVTYEQYF
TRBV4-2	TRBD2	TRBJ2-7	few	TGTGCCAGCAGCCAAGAGATAGCGGGGGTGTCCTACGAGCAGTACTTC	CASSQEIAGVSYEQYF
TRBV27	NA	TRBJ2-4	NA	TGTGCCAGCAGTCCCTCCCCCGCCAAAAACATTCAGTACTTC	CASSPSPAKNIQYF
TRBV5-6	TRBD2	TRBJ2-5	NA	TGTGCCAGCAGCCATACCCTAGCGGGGGGCATGGAGACCCAGTACTTC	CASSHTLAGGMETQYF
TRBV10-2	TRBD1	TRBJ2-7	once	TGCGCCAGCAGGGGGGACAGGGAGAACGAGCAGTACTTC	CASRGDRENEQYF
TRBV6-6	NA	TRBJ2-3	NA	TGTGCCAGCAGTTACCCGGGGGGCCTCACAGATACGCAGTATTTT	CASSYPGGLTDTQYF
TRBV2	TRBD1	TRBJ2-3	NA	TGTGCCAGCAGTACTAAACCGACAGGGTTGGTCCAGGATACGCAGTATTTT	CASSTKPTGLVQDTQYF
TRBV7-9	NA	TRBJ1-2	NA	TGTGCCAGCAGCTTAGGAGGAGCGTATTCGGGCTATGGCTACACCTTC	CASSLGGAYSGYGYTF
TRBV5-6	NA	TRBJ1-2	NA	TGTGCCAGCAGCTTGATTCAGGGGACCTATGGCTACACCTTC	CASSLIQGTYGYTF
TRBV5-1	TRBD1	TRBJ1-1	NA	TGCGCCAGCAGCCCGCACAGACAGGGGTTTTACACTGAAGCTTTCTTT	CASSPHRQGFYTEAFF
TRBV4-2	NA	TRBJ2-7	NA	TGTGCCAGCAGCCAAGATTCGAAGCCTGGCTACGAGCAGTACTTC	CASSQDSKPGYEQYF
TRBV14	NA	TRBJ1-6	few	TGTGCCAGCAGCCTTCTCAGGGGCAATTCACCCCTCCACTTT	CASSLLRGNSPLHF
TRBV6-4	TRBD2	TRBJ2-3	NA	TGTGCCAGCAGTGATAGCGGGGGGGCAGATACGCAGTATTTT	CASSDSGGADTQYF
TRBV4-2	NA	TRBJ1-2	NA	TGTGCCAGCAGCCAAGATCTTGAGGGAGCGGCTTATGGCTACACCTTC	CASSQDLEGAAYGYTF
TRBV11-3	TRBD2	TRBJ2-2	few	TGTGCCAGCAGCTTAGCCCCCCCCGAGATAGCGGGGAAAAGGGCCGGGGAGCTGTTTTTT	CASSLAPPEIAGKRAGELFF
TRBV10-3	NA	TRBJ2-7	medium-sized	TGTGCCATCTGTCCAGCGGATTCCTACGAGCAGTACTTC	CAICPADSYEQYF
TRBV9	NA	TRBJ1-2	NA	TGTGCCAGCAGCGTAGAGGGGTTCGTTACATATGGCTACACCTTC	CASSVEGFVTYGYTF